This T cell receptor (beta chain) was sequenced in a study of cytomegalovirus exposure and HLA in healthy donors. Notes on the study in general: Segments of the TCR beta V type were, in most cases, productive about 87% or about 30% of the time in an earlier analysis. Donors were assumed by presence/absence analyses to have roughly uniform sequencing depth. Researchers reported in a later analysis that common viral pathogens appeared linked to several top clusters.

Worth noting for this clone: The target antigen is unknown.

Both 60 Vbeta primers and 13 Jbeta primers went into the PCR. Generated by immunoSEQ multiplex PCR, the TCRdb table keeps only in-frame clones and is missing some. The sample records roughly 190,000 clones, more than 70% being singletons. The V end was cut by 2 bases, the J end by 1 base, with 5 bases between. The CDR3 is 13 residues long. In germline, CDR1 is SGHTA, CDR2 FQGNSA. Sampled while nominally healthy, donors likely had unrecorded immune exposures. The sequence was collected from a man in his forties in good health and CMV-seropositive. Sample: PBMCs. The chain combines TRBV7-2 with TRBJ1-2; D call uncertain. CDR3 nucleotide sequence: TGTGCCAGCAGCTTAAACATTAACTATGGCTACACCTTC. This translates into CASSLNINYGYTF.